The rows below give T cell receptor beta chains drawn from one sample of a study of cytomegalovirus exposure and HLA in healthy donors. Method: immunoSEQ multiplex PCR; TCRdb's copy keeps in-frame clones and lacks some. The profile shows hundreds of thousands of clones, roughly 85% of them singletons. Sequenced material: PBMCs. The receptor source for this set is a woman aged 18-30 years in good health and CMV-seronegative. The CDR3 runs from the conserved cysteine through the conserved F or W. D genes are given only for firm matches. Size is omitted from some rows. Given values are once, few, many or a class for expanded clones.

>NA|TRBV7-9|TRBJ1-1|NA
CASSLGGDTEAFF
TGTGCCAGCAGCCTAGGGGGGGACACTGAAGCTTTCTTT
>NA|TRBV5-1|TRBJ2-5|NA
CASSMGANQETQYF
TGCGCCAGCAGCATGGGGGCCAACCAAGAGACCCAGTACTTC
>once|TRBV27|TRBJ2-1|NA
CASRLDGSSYNEQFF
TGTGCCAGCAGGCTGGACGGGAGCTCCTACAATGAGCAGTTCTTC
>NA|TRBV11-2|TRBJ2-5|NA
CASSSGRTQYF
TGTGCCAGCAGCTCGGGGAGAACCCAGTACTTC
>NA|TRBV5-1|TRBJ2-1|TRBD2
CASSQAGTSGRASGHEQFF
TGCGCCAGCAGCCAAGCCGGGACTAGCGGGAGGGCCTCCGGGCATGAGCAGTTCTTC
>NA|TRBV28|TRBJ2-1|TRBD2
CASSLDLSGVEQFF
TGTGCCAGCAGTTTGGACCTCAGCGGGGTTGAGCAGTTCTTC
>NA|TRBV30|TRBJ1-1|NA
CAWSVMSRGTEAFF
TGTGCCTGGAGTGTAATGAGTAGGGGAACTGAAGCTTTCTTT
>NA|TRBV7-6|TRBJ2-7|TRBD1
CASSLGTGGEQYF
TGTGCCAGCAGCCTCGGGACAGGGGGGGAGCAGTACTTC
>few|TRBV7-3|TRBJ1-2|TRBD1
CASSLGTVDYTF
TGTGCCAGCAGCTTAGGGACAGTCGACTACACCTTC
>NA|TRBV7-9|TRBJ2-7|NA
CASSGQGGSYEQYF
TGTGCCAGCAGCGGCCAGGGCGGCTCCTACGAGCAGTACTTC
>once|TRBV7-8|TRBJ2-5|TRBD1
CASSLVRGSRVETQYF
TGTGCCAGCAGCTTAGTCAGGGGGTCCAGGGTTGAGACCCAGTACTTC
>NA|TRBV6-1|TRBJ1-3|TRBD1
CASSEPGTADTIYF
TGTGCCAGCAGTGAACCAGGGACAGCCGACACCATATATTTT